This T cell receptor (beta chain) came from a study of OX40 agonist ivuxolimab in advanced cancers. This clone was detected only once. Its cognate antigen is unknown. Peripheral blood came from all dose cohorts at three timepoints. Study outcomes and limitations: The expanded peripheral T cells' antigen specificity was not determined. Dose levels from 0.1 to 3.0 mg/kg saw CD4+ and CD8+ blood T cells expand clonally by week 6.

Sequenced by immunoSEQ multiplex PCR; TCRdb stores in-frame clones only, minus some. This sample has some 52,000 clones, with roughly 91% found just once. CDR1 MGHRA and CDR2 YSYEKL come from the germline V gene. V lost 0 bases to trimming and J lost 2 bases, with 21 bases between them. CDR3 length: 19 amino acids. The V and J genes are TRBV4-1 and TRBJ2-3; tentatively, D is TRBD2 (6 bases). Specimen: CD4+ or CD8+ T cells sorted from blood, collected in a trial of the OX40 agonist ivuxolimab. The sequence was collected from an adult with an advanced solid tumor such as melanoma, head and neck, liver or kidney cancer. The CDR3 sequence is CASSQDHVRDSITTDTQYF. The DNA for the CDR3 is TGCGCCAGCAGCCAAGATCATGTCCGGGACTCTATTACCACAGATACGCAGTATTTT.